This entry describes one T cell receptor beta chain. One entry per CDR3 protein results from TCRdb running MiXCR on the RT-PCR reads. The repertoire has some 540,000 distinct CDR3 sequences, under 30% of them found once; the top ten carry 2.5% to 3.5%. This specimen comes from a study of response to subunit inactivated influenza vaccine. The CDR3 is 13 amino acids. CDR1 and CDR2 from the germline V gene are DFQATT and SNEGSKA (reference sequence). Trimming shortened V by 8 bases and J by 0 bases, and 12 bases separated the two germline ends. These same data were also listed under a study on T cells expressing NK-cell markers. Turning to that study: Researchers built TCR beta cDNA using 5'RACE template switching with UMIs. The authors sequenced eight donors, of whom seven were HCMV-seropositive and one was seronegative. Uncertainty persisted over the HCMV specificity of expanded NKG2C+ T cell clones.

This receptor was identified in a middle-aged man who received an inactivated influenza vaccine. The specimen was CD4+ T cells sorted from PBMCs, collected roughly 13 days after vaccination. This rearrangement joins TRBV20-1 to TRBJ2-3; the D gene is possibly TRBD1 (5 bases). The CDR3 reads CSTRQRSTDTQYF. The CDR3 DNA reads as TGCAGTACCCGACAGAGGAGCACAGATACGCAGTATTTT.